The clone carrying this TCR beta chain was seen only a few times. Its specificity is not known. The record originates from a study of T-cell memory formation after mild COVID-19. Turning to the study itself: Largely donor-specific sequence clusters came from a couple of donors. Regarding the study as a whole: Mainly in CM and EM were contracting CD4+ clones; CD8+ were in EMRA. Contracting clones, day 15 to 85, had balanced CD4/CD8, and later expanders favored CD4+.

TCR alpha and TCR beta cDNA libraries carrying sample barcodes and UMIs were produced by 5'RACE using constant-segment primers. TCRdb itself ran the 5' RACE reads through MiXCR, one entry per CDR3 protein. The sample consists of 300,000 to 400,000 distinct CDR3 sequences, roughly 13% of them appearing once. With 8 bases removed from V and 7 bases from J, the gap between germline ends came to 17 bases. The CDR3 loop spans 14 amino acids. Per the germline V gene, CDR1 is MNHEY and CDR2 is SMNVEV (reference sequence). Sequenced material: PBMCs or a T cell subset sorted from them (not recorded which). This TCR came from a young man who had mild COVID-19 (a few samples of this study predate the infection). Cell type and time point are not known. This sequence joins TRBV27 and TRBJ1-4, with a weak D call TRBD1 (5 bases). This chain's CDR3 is CASGWGPESEKLFF. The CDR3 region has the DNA TGTGCCAGCGGCTGGGGCCCGGAAAGTGAAAAACTGTTTTTT.